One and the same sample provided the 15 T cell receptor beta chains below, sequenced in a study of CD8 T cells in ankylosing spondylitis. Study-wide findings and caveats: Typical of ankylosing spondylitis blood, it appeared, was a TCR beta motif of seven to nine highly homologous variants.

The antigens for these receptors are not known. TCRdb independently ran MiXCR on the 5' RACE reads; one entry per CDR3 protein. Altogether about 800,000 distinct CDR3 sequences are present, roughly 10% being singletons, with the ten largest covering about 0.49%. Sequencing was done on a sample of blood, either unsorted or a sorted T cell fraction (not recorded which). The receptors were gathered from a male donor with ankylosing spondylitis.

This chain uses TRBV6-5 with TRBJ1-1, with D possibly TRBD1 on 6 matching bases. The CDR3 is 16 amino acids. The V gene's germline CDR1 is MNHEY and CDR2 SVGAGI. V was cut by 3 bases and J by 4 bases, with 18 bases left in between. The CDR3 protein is CASSYLGGQLGTEAFF. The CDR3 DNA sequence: TGTGCCAGCAGTTATTTGGGGGGGCAATTGGGCACTGAAGCTTTCTTT.

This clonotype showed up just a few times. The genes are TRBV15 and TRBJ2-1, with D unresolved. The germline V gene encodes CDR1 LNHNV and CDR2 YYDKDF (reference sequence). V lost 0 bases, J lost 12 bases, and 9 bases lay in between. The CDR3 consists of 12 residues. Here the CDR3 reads CATSRDLLGQFF. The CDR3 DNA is TGTGCCACCAGCAGAGATTTATTGGGGCAGTTCTTC.

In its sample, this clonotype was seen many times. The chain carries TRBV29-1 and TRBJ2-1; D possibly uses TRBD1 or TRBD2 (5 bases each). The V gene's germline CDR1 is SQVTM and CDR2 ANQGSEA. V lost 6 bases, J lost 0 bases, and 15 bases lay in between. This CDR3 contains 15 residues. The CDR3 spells CSVGTLLSSYNEQFF. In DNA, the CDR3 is TGCAGCGTCGGGACCCTCTTGAGCTCCTACAATGAGCAGTTCTTC.

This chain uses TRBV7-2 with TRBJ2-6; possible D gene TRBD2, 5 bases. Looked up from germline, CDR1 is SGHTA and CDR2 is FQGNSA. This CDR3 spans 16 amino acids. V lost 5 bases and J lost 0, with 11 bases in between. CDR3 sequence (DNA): TGTGCCAGCAGCCAATTCGGACTCTCTGGGGCCAACGTCCTGACTTTC. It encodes CASSQFGLSGANVLTF.

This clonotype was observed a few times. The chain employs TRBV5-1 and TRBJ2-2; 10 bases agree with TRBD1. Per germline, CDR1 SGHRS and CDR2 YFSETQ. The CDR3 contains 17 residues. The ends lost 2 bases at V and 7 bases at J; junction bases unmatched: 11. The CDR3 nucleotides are TGCGCCAGCAGCTTAATTCACGGGACAGGGGCGTTCGGGGAGCTGTTTTTT. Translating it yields CASSLIHGTGAFGELFF.

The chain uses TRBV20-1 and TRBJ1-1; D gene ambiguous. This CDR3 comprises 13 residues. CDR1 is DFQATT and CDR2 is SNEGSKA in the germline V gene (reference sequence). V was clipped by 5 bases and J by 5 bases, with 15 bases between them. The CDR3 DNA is TGCAGTGCTCTGGGCAGATCCGGGACTGAAGCTTTCTTT. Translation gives CSALGRSGTEAFF.

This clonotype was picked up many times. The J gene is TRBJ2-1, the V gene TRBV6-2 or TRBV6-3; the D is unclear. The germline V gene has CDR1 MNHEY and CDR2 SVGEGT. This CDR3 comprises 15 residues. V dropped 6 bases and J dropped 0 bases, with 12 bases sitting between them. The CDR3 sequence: CASRPRAYSYNEQFF. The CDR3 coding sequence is TGTGCCAGCAGGCCCCGGGCGTACTCCTACAATGAGCAGTTCTTC.

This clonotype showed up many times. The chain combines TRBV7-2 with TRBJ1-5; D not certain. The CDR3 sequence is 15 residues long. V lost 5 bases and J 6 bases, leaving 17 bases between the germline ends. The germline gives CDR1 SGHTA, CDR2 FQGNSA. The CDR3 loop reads CASSRGGSPSQPQHF. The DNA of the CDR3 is TGTGCCAGCAGCCGAGGAGGATCCCCCAGTCAGCCCCAGCATTTT.

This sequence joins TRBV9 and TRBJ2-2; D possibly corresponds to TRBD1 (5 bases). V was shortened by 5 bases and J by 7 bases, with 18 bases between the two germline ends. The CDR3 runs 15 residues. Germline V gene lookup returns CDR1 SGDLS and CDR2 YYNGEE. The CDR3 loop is CASRNSDTQHGELFF. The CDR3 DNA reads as TGTGCCAGCAGAAACTCGGACACCCAACACGGGGAGCTGTTTTTT.

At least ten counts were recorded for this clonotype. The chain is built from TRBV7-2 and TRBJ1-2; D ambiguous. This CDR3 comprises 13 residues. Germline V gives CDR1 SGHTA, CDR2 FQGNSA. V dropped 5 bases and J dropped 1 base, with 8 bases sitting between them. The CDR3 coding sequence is TGTGCCAGCAGCCCAGGCCTTAACTATGGCTACACCTTC. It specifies CASSPGLNYGYTF.

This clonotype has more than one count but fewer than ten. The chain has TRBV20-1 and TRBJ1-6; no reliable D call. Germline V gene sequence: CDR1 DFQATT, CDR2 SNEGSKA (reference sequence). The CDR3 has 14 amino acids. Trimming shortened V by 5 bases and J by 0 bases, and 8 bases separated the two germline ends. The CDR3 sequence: CSAQESSYNSPLHF. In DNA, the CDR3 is TGCAGTGCTCAGGAGAGCTCCTATAATTCACCCCTCCACTTT.

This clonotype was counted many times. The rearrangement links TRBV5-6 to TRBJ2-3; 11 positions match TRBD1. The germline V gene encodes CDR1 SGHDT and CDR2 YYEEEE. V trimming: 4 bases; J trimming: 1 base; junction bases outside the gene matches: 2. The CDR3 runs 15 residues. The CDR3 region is CASSVDRGRTDTQYF. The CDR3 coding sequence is TGTGCCAGCAGCGTGGACAGGGGGCGCACAGATACGCAGTATTTT. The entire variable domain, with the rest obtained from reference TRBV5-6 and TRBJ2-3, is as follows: DAGVTQSPTHLIKTRGQQVTLRCSPKSGHDTVSWYQQALGQGPQFIFQYYEEEERQRGNFPDRFSGHQFPNYSSELNVNALLLGDSALYLCASSVDRGRTDTQYFGPGTRLTVL.

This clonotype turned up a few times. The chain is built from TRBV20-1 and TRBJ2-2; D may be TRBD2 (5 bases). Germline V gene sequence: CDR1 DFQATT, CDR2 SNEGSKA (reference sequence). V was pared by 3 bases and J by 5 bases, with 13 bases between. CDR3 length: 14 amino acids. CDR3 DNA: TGCAGTGCTAGGGGCCCAACGGGGACCGGGGAGCTGTTTTTT. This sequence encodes CSARGPTGTGELFF.

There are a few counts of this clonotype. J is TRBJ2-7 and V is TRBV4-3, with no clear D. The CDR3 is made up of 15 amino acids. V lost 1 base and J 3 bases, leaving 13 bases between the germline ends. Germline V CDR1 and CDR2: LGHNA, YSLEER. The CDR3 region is CASSQGVAQNYEQYF. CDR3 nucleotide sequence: TGCGCCAGCAGCCAAGGGGTAGCCCAAAACTACGAGCAGTACTTC.

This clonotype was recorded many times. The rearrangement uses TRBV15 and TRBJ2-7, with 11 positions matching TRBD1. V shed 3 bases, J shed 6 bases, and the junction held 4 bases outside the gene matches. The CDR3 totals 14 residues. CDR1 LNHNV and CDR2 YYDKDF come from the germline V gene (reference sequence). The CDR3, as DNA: TGTGCCACCAGCAGGGACAGGGGGCTGGGCGAGCAGTACTTC. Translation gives CATSRDRGLGEQYF. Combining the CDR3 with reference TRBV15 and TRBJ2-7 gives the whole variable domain DAMVIQNPRYQVTQFGKPVTLSCSQTLNHNVMYWYQQKSSQAPKLLFHYYDKDFNNEADTPDNFQSRRPNTSFCFLDIRSPGLGDTAMYLCATSRDRGLGEQYFGPGTRLTVT.